A single sample gave rise to the 11 T cell receptor beta chains below, sequenced in a study of T-cell memory formation after mild COVID-19. Via MiXCR, TCRdb re-called the 5' RACE reads, giving one row per CDR3 protein. In the table there are roughly 120,000 distinct CDR3 sequences, approximately 22% of which are singletons. The sequenced material came from PBMCs or a T cell subset sorted from them (not recorded which). The receptors come from a young man who had mild COVID-19 (a few samples of this study predate the infection). Cell type and time point are not known.

This clonotype was counted only a few times. V is TRBV29-1 and J is TRBJ2-7; 9 positions match TRBD1. The germline CDR1 and CDR2 sequences are SQVTM and ANQGSEA. The V and J ends lost 5 bases and 7 bases, in that order; junction bases with no gene match: 12. The length of the CDR3 is 14 residues. The CDR3 is CSVQGDRASREQYF. The CDR3 nucleotides read TGCAGCGTTCAGGGGGACAGGGCTTCGCGGGAGCAGTACTTC.

This chain joins TRBV13 and TRBJ2-7; the match to TRBD2 covers 7 bases. The V gene end was trimmed by 8 bases and the J gene end by 5 bases; junction bases not matched to a gene: 12. In germline, CDR1 is PRHDT, CDR2 FYEKMQ (reference sequence). The CDR3 has 14 residues. The CDR3 region is CASRSAGSRHEQYF. The CDR3, as DNA: TGTGCCAGCCGGTCAGCGGGGTCCCGCCACGAGCAGTACTTC. Full variable domain (missing parts from reference TRBV13 and TRBJ2-7): AAGVIQSPRHLIKEKRETATLKCYPIPRHDTVYWYQQGPGQDPQFLISFYEKMQSDKGSIPDRFSAQQFSDYHSELNMSSLELGDSALYFCASRSAGSRHEQYFGPGTRLTVT.

The chain has TRBV11-3 and TRBJ2-2; 14 nucleotides line up with TRBD2. The CDR3 covers 16 residues. Germline V gene data show CDR1 as SGHNT and CDR2 as YENEEA. The junction had 4 bases not matched to a gene; V was cut back by 5 bases and J by 5 bases. CDR3 sequence (DNA): TGTGCCAGCAGCGCCGGGACTAGCGGGGGTACCGGGGAGCTGTTTTTT. It translates to CASSAGTSGGTGELFF.

The chain combines TRBV27 with TRBJ2-4, with D possibly TRBD2 on 6 matching bases. Per the germline V gene, CDR1 is MNHEY and CDR2 is SMNVEV (reference sequence). Trimming shortened V by 6 bases and J by 9 bases, and 18 bases separated the two germline ends. The CDR3 is 14 amino acids. CDR3 nucleotides: TGTGCCAGCAGGATAGAACCCGGGGGTGGCATTCAGTACTTC. It is translated as CASRIEPGGGIQYF.

This clonotype was found many times. The chain employs TRBV6-5 and TRBJ2-1; maybe TRBD2 (6 bases). The CDR3 contains 14 residues. V was shortened by 6 bases and J by 4 bases, with 13 bases between the two germline ends. From germline, CDR1 is MNHEY and CDR2 SVGAGI. CDR3 loop: CASSPNRGYNEQFF. DNA of the CDR3: TGTGCCAGCAGCCCGAACCGGGGGTACAATGAGCAGTTCTTC.

This clonotype came up many times. This chain joins TRBV14 and TRBJ1-1; perhaps TRBD1 as D (6 bases). Germline-derived CDR1 and CDR2 are SGHDN and FVKESK. The CDR3 covers 17 residues. Between the trimmed V and J ends, which lost 5 bases and 4 bases, there was a span of 23 bases. CDR3 loop: CASSSIYEGGTGTEAFF. CDR3 coding DNA: TGTGCCAGCAGCTCTATTTACGAAGGGGGGACGGGCACTGAAGCTTTCTTT. Combining the CDR3 with reference TRBV14 and TRBJ1-1 gives the whole variable domain EAGVTQFPSHSVIEKGQTVTLRCDPISGHDNLYWYRRVMGKEIKFLLHFVKESKQDESGMPNNRFLAERTGGTYSTLKVQPAELEDSGVYFCASSSIYEGGTGTEAFFGQGTRLTVV.

The chain recombines TRBV10-2 with TRBJ2-7; 11 positions agree with TRBD2. The germline V gene has CDR1 WSHSY and CDR2 SAAADI. This CDR3 has 15 residues. The J segment lost 1 base and the V segment lost 6 bases, leaving 5 bases of the junction unmatched. The CDR3 region has the DNA TGCGCCAGCAGGGTAGCGGGGGGGCCTTCCTACGAGCAGTACTTC. Protein sequence: CASRVAGGPSYEQYF.

In this sample, this clonotype turned up a few times. The gene calls are TRBV29-1 and TRBJ1-1; no clear D gene. The CDR3 covers 12 residues. Germline CDR1 reads SQVTM; CDR2 reads ANQGSEA. With 4 bases removed from V and 0 bases from J, the gap between germline ends came to 6 bases. CDR3 sequence reads: CSVGKMNTEAFF. DNA of the CDR3: TGCAGCGTTGGGAAAATGAACACTGAAGCTTTCTTT.

The V gene is TRBV4-1, the J gene TRBJ2-7; 7 positions agree with TRBD1. From germline, CDR1 is MGHRA and CDR2 YSYEKL. Trimming cost V 1 base and J 3 bases; bases outside gene matches: 6. The CDR3 totals 15 residues. The CDR3 region has the DNA TGCGCCAGCAGCCAAGGACAGGGAAACCACTACGAGCAGTACTTC. Amino acids: CASSQGQGNHYEQYF.

This clonotype turned up a few times. This sequence joins TRBV6-5 and TRBJ2-1; 16 bases line up with TRBD2. The ends lost 2 bases at V and 15 bases at J; junction bases unmatched: 7. Looked up from germline, CDR1 is MNHEY and CDR2 is SVGAGI. CDR3 length equals 15 residues. The DNA for the CDR3 is TGTGCCAGCAGTTACGGGACTAGCGGGGGGGATGGAGCGTTCTTC. Its translation is CASSYGTSGGDGAFF.

The chain recombines TRBV28 with TRBJ1-2, with D possibly being TRBD1 (5 bases). The germline CDR1 and CDR2 sequences are MDHEN and SYDVKM. Trimming took 1 base from V and 3 from J, leaving 30 bases between them. This CDR3 region has 21 residues. The CDR3 spells CASSLFLLNFRAFRRDYGYTF. The DNA of the CDR3 is TGTGCCAGCAGTTTATTCCTGCTGAACTTCAGGGCGTTCCGGAGGGACTATGGCTACACCTTC.